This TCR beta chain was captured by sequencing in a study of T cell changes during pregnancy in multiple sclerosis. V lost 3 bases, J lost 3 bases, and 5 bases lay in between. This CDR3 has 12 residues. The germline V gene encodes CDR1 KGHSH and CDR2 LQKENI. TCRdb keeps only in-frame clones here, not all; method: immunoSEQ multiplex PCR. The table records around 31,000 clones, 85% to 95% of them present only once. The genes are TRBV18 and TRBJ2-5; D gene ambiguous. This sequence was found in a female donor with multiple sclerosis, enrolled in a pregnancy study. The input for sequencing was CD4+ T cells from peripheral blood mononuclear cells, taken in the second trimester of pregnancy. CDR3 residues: CASSPREETQYF. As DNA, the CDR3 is TGTGCCAGCTCACCTCGGGAAGAGACCCAGTACTTC.